The next 20 T cell receptor beta chains were all read from a single sample in a study of T cell responses to AZD1222 COVID-19 vaccine (dated by TCRdb to about 2021). To prepare the library, the immunoSEQ multiplex PCR assay was applied. TCRdb stores this immuneACCESS table with in-frame sequences only. Part of the clones is absent; in the studies checked, under half of the shortfall reflects unresolved V genes, and no reason is known for the rest. Present in this sample are around 29,000 clones, over 85% of which were seen just once. The top ten clonotypes cover 8.1% of the sample. What the time point label conveys for this sample: baseline before first vaccination. The sequencing here drew on peripheral blood, taken on day 0 of AZD1222 vaccination. The receptor set was obtained from an adult in good health.

The rearrangement links TRBV5-8 to TRBJ1-1, with a weak D call TRBD1 (5 bases). This CDR3 contains 11 residues. Germline V CDR1 and CDR2: SGHTS, YDEGEE. Trimming removed 0 bases from V and 11 bases from J, with 8 bases in between. In nucleotides, the CDR3 is TGTGCCAGCAGCTTGGTGGGGGGGGCTTTCTTT. Translating gives CASSLVGGAFF.

The gene calls are TRBV27 and TRBJ2-3; unclear D gene. CDR1 and CDR2 from the germline V gene are MNHEY and SMNVEV (reference sequence). This CDR3 has 14 residues. Trimming cost V 4 bases and J 2 bases, with 10 bases left between them. In DNA, the CDR3 is TGTGCCAGCAGTTACTCGCGGACCACAGATACGCAGTATTTT. It translates to CASSYSRTTDTQYF.

The J gene is TRBJ2-1, the V gene TRBV7-9; tentatively, D is TRBD2 (6 bases). The CDR3 covers 19 residues. With 5 bases removed from V and 1 base from J, the gap between germline ends came to 24 bases. Germline V gene sequence: CDR1 SEHNR, CDR2 FQNEAQ (reference sequence). In nucleotides, the CDR3 is TGTGCCAGCAGCCTAGGTGCCATGGGGGGATTGGGTTCCTACAATGAGCAGTTCTTC. Its translation: CASSLGAMGGLGSYNEQFF.

This rearrangement joins TRBV3-1 (or the pseudogene TRBV3-2) to TRBJ2-7; D possibly corresponds to TRBD2 (5 bases). Germline V gives CDR1 LGHDT, CDR2 YNNKEL (reference sequence). The length of the CDR3 is 12 residues. Deletions cut 4 bases from V and 2 bases from J, with 6 bases between. CDR3 sequence reads: CASSLRAYEQYF. In nucleotides, the CDR3 is TGTGCCAGCAGCCTGAGGGCCTACGAGCAGTACTTC.

This clone was seen just once. This chain connects TRBV27 to TRBJ1-1; D is ambiguous. CDR3 length equals 13 residues. The V end was cut by 7 bases, the J end by 5 bases, with 14 bases between. Germline V gene sequence: CDR1 MNHEY, CDR2 SMNVEV (reference sequence). CDR3 sequence: CASIGEGWTEAFF. In DNA form, the CDR3 reads TGTGCCAGCATCGGGGAGGGTTGGACTGAAGCTTTCTTT.

V is TRBV6-4 and J is TRBJ2-7; D remains unclear. The CDR3 is 12 amino acids. V lost 7 bases and J 2 bases, leaving 9 bases between the germline ends. The V gene's germline CDR1 is MRHNA and CDR2 SNTAGT. CDR3 loop: CASKGCTYEQYF. The CDR3 DNA follows: TGTGCCAGCAAGGGTTGCACCTACGAGCAGTACTTC.

The gene calls are TRBV5-5 and TRBJ1-6, with 11 nucleotides matching TRBD1. V lost 2 bases to trimming and J lost 9 bases; unmatched junction nucleotides: 4. This CDR3 comprises 15 residues. CDR1 and CDR2 from the germline V gene are SGHKS and YYEKEE (reference sequence). The CDR3 region has the DNA TGTGCCAGCAGCTTACGGACAGGGGGCGGTTCACCCCTCCACTTT. Protein: CASSLRTGGGSPLHF.

This sequence joins TRBV6-2 or TRBV6-3 and TRBJ2-7, with TRBD2 identical over 12 bases. The CDR3 runs 16 residues. V trimming: 0 bases; J trimming: 4 bases; junction bases outside the gene matches: 4. The germline V gene has CDR1 MNHEY and CDR2 SVGEGT. The CDR3 here is CASSYSLAGGPYEQYF. Here the CDR3 DNA reads TGTGCCAGCAGTTACTCCCTAGCGGGGGGGCCTTACGAGCAGTACTTC.

The rearrangement joins TRBV7-2 to TRBJ2-1; D remains unclear. The V gene's germline CDR1 is SGHTA and CDR2 FQGNSA. The CDR3 extends over 16 amino acids. Trimming took 7 bases from V and 7 from J, leaving 23 bases between them. The DNA for the CDR3 is TGTGCCAGCACCCCAACAGTTGTGGGCCTGGGGAATGAGCAGTTCTTC. Translated, it gives CASTPTVVGLGNEQFF.

The chain recombines TRBV29-1 with TRBJ1-1, with D perhaps TRBD1 (6 bases). This CDR3 region has 14 residues. The germline gives CDR1 SQVTM, CDR2 ANQGSEA. Trimming shortened V by 4 bases and J by 5 bases, and 17 bases separated the two germline ends. The CDR3: CSVGQGKVETEAFF. CDR3 DNA: TGCAGCGTTGGTCAGGGGAAGGTTGAGACTGAAGCTTTCTTT.

The chain has TRBV9 and TRBJ1-2; maybe TRBD1 (6 bases). Germline CDR1 is SGDLS and CDR2 is YYNGEE. Trimming left V 4 bases short and J 5 bases short, with 15 bases between. The length of the CDR3 is 14 residues. The CDR3 sequence: CASSLGMQGYGYTF. Written as DNA, the CDR3 is TGTGCCAGCAGCTTAGGTATGCAGGGGTATGGCTACACCTTC.

V gene TRBV5-1 combines with J gene TRBJ1-6, with D perhaps matching TRBD1 (5 bases). Germline V gives CDR1 SGHRS, CDR2 YFSETQ. This CDR3 is 13 amino acids long. V was pared by 4 bases and J by 9 bases, with 11 bases between. The CDR3 DNA reads as TGCGCCAGCAGCCTCTCTCAGGGTTCACCCCTCCACTTT. Its protein is CASSLSQGSPLHF.

The chain combines TRBV6-2 or TRBV6-3 with TRBJ2-3, with TRBD1 matching over 7 bases. Per the germline V gene, CDR1 is MNHEY and CDR2 is SVGEGT. J was trimmed by 5 bases and V by 5 bases; bases with no gene match: 13. The CDR3 sequence is 16 residues long. The CDR3 coding sequence is TGTGCCAGCAGTCGAGGGACACCTAACAGGGGAGATACGCAGTATTTT. Protein sequence: CASSRGTPNRGDTQYF.

The chain couples TRBV5-6 to TRBJ1-2; D is unclear. The germline V and J ends were trimmed by 0 bases and 6 bases, with 9 bases remaining between them. The V gene's germline CDR1 is SGHDT and CDR2 YYEEEE. This CDR3 has 13 amino acids. CDR3 sequence: CASSLGRLDGYTF. CDR3 coding DNA: TGTGCCAGCAGCTTGGGCAGGTTGGATGGCTACACCTTC. Full variable domain (missing parts from reference TRBV5-6 and TRBJ1-2): DAGVTQSPTHLIKTRGQQVTLRCSPKSGHDTVSWYQQALGQGPQFIFQYYEEEERQRGNFPDRFSGHQFPNYSSELNVNALLLGDSALYLCASSLGRLDGYTFGSGTRLTVV.

This chain connects TRBV28 to TRBJ1-2; D remains unclear. Germline lookup yields CDR1 MDHEN and CDR2 SYDVKM. This CDR3 is built from 15 residues. V was trimmed by 3 bases and J by 7 bases, leaving 18 bases between them. CDR3 in DNA: TGTGCCAGCAGTTTTGAGACGTATACCGGCGGTGGCTACACCTTC. Amino acids: CASSFETYTGGGYTF.

The rearrangement joins TRBV9 to TRBJ1-6; D remains ambiguous. The CDR3 runs to 14 residues. The V and J ends lost 0 bases and 9 bases respectively, with 10 bases between them. Germline CDR1 reads SGDLS; CDR2 reads YYNGEE. The CDR3 coding sequence is TGTGCCAGCAGCGTAGATGAGGGCGTTTCACCCCTCCACTTT. It translates to CASSVDEGVSPLHF.

The rearrangement uses TRBV7-9 and TRBJ2-1, with unresolved D. Trimming pared 1 base from V and 5 bases from J, leaving 9 bases between. This CDR3 contains 14 residues. The germline gives CDR1 SEHNR, CDR2 FQNEAQ (reference sequence). The CDR3 region is CASSLGAANNEQFF. CDR3 in DNA: TGTGCCAGCAGCTTAGGGGCAGCGAACAATGAGCAGTTCTTC.

This sequence joins TRBV2 and TRBJ1-4, with D unresolved. CDR1 and CDR2 from the germline V gene are SNHLY and FYNNEI. The CDR3 extends over 14 amino acids. V lost 4 bases and J 0 bases, leaving 6 bases between the germline ends. CDR3 DNA: TGTGCCAGCAGTGGGGTCGCAACTAATGAAAAACTGTTTTTT. Translation gives CASSGVATNEKLFF.

The chain combines TRBV4-3 with TRBJ2-2, with TRBD1 identical over 8 bases. The CDR3 covers 16 residues. Germline assignment: CDR1 LGHNA and CDR2 YSLEER. J lost 5 bases, V lost 2 bases, and 7 bases had no gene match. CDR3 DNA sequence: TGCGCCAGCAGCCAATCGGCAGGGGGCGAAACCGGGGAGCTGTTTTTT. Translated: CASSQSAGGETGELFF.

The chain links TRBV21-1 to TRBJ1-5. TRBV21-1 is shown as a pseudogene. This CDR3 has 14 residues. In DNA, the CDR3 is TGTGCCAGCATCCTAAATACCCCCATTCAGCCCCAGCATTTT. It codes for CASILNTPIQPQHF.